The 20 T cell receptor beta chains below were found in one sample sequenced in a study of blood T cell repertoires in COVID-19. The protocol was immunoSEQ multiplex PCR, while the TCRdb copy is restricted to in-frame clones and leaves out a portion. The table lists about 100,000 clones, more than 85% of them singletons. The sample consisted of peripheral blood. The receptor set was obtained from a man in his 60s with acute or convalescent COVID-19.

CDR3 loop: CASSNRFGETQYF. DNA for the CDR3: TGTGCCAGCAGTAACAGATTTGGGGAGACCCAGTACTTC. This sequence joins TRBV27 and TRBJ2-5; unclear D gene. CDR1 and CDR2 (germline): MNHEY, SMNVEV (reference sequence). CDR3 length: 13 residues. V lost 5 bases to trimming and J lost 5 bases, with 12 bases between them.

The chain carries TRBV4-3 and TRBJ1-2; unclear D gene. Germline CDR1 and CDR2: LGHNA and YSLEER. Trimming took 1 base from V and 8 from J, leaving 8 bases between them. CDR3 length: 12 amino acids. CDR3 DNA: TGCGCCAGCAGCCAAGGGACGGGGGGCTACACCTTC. Translation gives CASSQGTGGYTF.

This clone was picked up one time. V and J are TRBV6-5 and TRBJ2-1; D ambiguous. The CDR3 is 13 amino acids. In germline, CDR1 is MNHEY, CDR2 SVGAGI. V lost 2 bases to trimming and J lost 5 bases, with 7 bases between them. CDR3 DNA: TGTGCCAGCAGTTACGCTCGGGACAATGAGCAGTTCTTC. It specifies CASSYARDNEQFF.

The chain joins TRBV3-1 (or the pseudogene TRBV3-2) to TRBJ2-7, with D unresolved. The CDR3 loop spans 14 amino acids. The germline V and J ends were trimmed by 3 bases and 1 base, with 10 bases remaining between them. CDR1 LGHDT and CDR2 YNNKEL come from the germline V gene (reference sequence). In nucleotides, the CDR3 is TGTGCCAGCAGCCAGCAGGTTCTTTCCTACGAGCAGTACTTC. Its translation: CASSQQVLSYEQYF.

A few counts support this clone. The V call is TRBV14, the J call TRBJ2-2; the D gene is possibly TRBD2 (5 bases). Germline-derived CDR1 and CDR2 are SGHDN and FVKESK. This CDR3 region has 15 residues. Trimming took off 1 base at V and 1 base at J, with 7 bases between the two ends. The CDR3 DNA follows: TGTGCCAGCAGCCAAGGAGGGCGGAACACCGGGGAGCTGTTTTTT. Its protein is CASSQGGRNTGELFF.

The V call is TRBV12-3 or TRBV12-4, the J call TRBJ2-4; D may be TRBD1 (5 bases). The ends were cut back, 2 bases at V and 9 bases at J, with 5 bases in the middle. The CDR3 is 11 amino acids. CDR3 nucleotides: TGTGCCAGCAGTTTAAGGGGCATTCAGTACTTC. Residues: CASSLRGIQYF.

This clone was seen more than once but under ten times. The chain has TRBV7-9 and TRBJ2-7, with 9 nucleotides matching TRBD1. Germline loops: CDR1 SEHNR, CDR2 FQNEAQ (reference sequence). With 5 bases clipped from V and 1 base from J, the junction kept 9 bases outside the gene matches. This CDR3 comprises 16 residues. The CDR3 spells CASSPQLGQGSYEQYF. The CDR3 region has the DNA TGTGCCAGCAGCCCACAATTGGGACAGGGTTCCTACGAGCAGTACTTC.

The V call is TRBV19, the J call TRBJ2-5; possibly TRBD1 for D (6 bases). Germline-derived CDR1 and CDR2 are LNHDA and SQIVND (reference sequence). The CDR3 contains 15 residues. V lost 1 base to trimming and J lost 2 bases, with 11 bases between them. This CDR3 reads CASSIAGTPQETQYF. For the CDR3, the DNA is TGTGCCAGTAGTATAGCGGGGACACCTCAAGAGACCCAGTACTTC.

This chain connects TRBV15 to TRBJ2-7; D may be TRBD2 (5 bases). CDR1 and CDR2 (germline): LNHNV, YYDKDF (reference sequence). The CDR3 has 16 residues. Trimming pared 1 base from V and 5 bases from J, leaving 18 bases between. CDR3 sequence (DNA): TGTGCCACCAGCAGAGTCTCCTTGGGGTACGGGAACGAGCAGTACTTC. The encoded protein is CATSRVSLGYGNEQYF.

This chain uses TRBV9 with TRBJ1-2; 9 positions agree with TRBD1. The germline V gene encodes CDR1 SGDLS and CDR2 YYNGEE. Trimming took 4 bases from V and 7 from J; bases not matched to a gene: 8. The CDR3 is made up of 14 amino acids. The CDR3 protein is CASSQVTGGAGYTF. CDR3 nucleotide sequence: TGTGCCAGCAGCCAAGTTACAGGGGGCGCTGGCTACACCTTC. Full variable domain (missing parts from reference TRBV9 and TRBJ1-2): DSGVTQTPKHLITATGQRVTLRCSPRSGDLSVYWYQQSLDQGLQFLIQYYNGEERAKGNILERFSAQQFPDLHSELNLSSLELGDSALYFCASSQVTGGAGYTFGSGTRLTVV.

This chain links TRBV6-5 with TRBJ2-7; tentatively, D is TRBD1 (5 bases). Germline V gene data show CDR1 as MNHEY and CDR2 as SVGAGI. The ends were cut back, 0 bases at V and 1 base at J, with 7 bases in the middle. The length of the CDR3 is 14 residues. The CDR3, as DNA: TGTGCCAGCAGTTACTCGCAGGGTTCCTACGAGCAGTACTTC. Amino acid sequence: CASSYSQGSYEQYF.

The chain has TRBV6-5 and TRBJ1-4; perhaps TRBD1 as D (5 bases). CDR1 and CDR2 (germline): MNHEY, SVGAGI. This CDR3 region has 14 residues. V lost 0 bases to trimming and J lost 10 bases, with 12 bases between them. The CDR3 DNA is TGTGCCAGCAGTTACTCCACTCCGGACACAAAACTGTTTTTT. Translated, it gives CASSYSTPDTKLFF.

The V call is TRBV2, the J call TRBJ2-7; 8 bases match TRBD1. This CDR3 is built from 13 residues. The germline V gene encodes CDR1 SNHLY and CDR2 FYNNEI. The V and J ends lost 10 bases and 3 bases, in that order; junction bases with no gene match: 8. The CDR3 nucleotides read TGTGCCACAACGGGACAGGAAAGCTACGAGCAGTACTTC. Its translation: CATTGQESYEQYF.

The chain joins TRBV18 to TRBJ2-7, with 9 bases lining up with TRBD2. V shed 5 bases and J 5 bases; nucleotides not matched to a gene: 10. Germline V gene sequence: CDR1 KGHSH, CDR2 LQKENI. This CDR3 is 15 amino acids long. The chain's CDR3 is CASSSSSGIPHEQYF. The CDR3 coding sequence is TGTGCCAGCTCATCCTCTAGCGGGATACCCCACGAGCAGTACTTC. Using reference TRBV18 and TRBJ2-7 for the parts outside the CDR3, the full variable domain is NAGVMQNPRHLVRRRGQEARLRCSPMKGHSHVYWYRQLPEEGLKFMVYLQKENIIDESGMPKERFSAEFPKEGPSILRIQQVVRGDSAAYFCASSSSSGIPHEQYFGPGTRLTVT.

This rearrangement joins TRBV7-8 to TRBJ2-6; D might be TRBD1 (5 bases). Germline values: CDR1 SGHVS, CDR2 FQNEAQ. V was clipped by 6 bases and J by 0 bases, with 9 bases between them. The CDR3 is made up of 15 amino acids. CDR3 amino acids: CASRKGVSGANVLTF. CDR3 nucleotide sequence: TGTGCCAGCAGGAAAGGGGTCTCTGGGGCCAACGTCCTGACTTTC.

V is TRBV9 and J is TRBJ2-5; no clear D gene. Germline CDR1 and CDR2: SGDLS and YYNGEE. V gave up 0 bases and J gave up 1 base, with 10 bases separating them. CDR3 size: 15 residues. This CDR3 reads CASSVEGAFQETQYF. DNA of the CDR3: TGTGCCAGCAGCGTAGAAGGAGCGTTCCAAGAGACCCAGTACTTC.

The chain couples TRBV27 to TRBJ2-2; D not resolved. The germline V gene has CDR1 MNHEY and CDR2 SMNVEV (reference sequence). The V and J ends lost 6 bases and 1 base respectively, with 6 bases between them. There are 13 residues in the CDR3. The CDR3 nucleotides read TGTGCCAGCAGCCCCTGGAACACCGGGGAGCTGTTTTTT. Its protein product is CASSPWNTGELFF.

The chain links TRBV5-1 to TRBJ1-5, with 7 nucleotides matching TRBD1. This CDR3 has 15 residues. CDR1 and CDR2 from the germline V gene are SGHRS and YFSETQ. V shed 0 bases and J 3 bases; nucleotides not matched to a gene: 3. In DNA, the CDR3 is TGCGCCAGCAGCTTGGGGGACAGCATCAATCAGCCCCAGCATTTT. As protein: CASSLGDSINQPQHF.

V is TRBV9 and J is TRBJ2-3, with 9 bases aligning to TRBD2. Germline V gives CDR1 SGDLS, CDR2 YYNGEE. The length of the CDR3 is 16 residues. The V segment lost 4 bases and the J segment 8 bases; nucleotides outside the gene matches: 14. The CDR3 DNA follows: TGTGCCAGCAGCTACTCGCGGGAGGGTTGGGGAGGTACGCAGTATTTT. It codes for CASSYSREGWGGTQYF.

The chain has TRBV5-6 and TRBJ1-4, with unresolved D. The CDR3 sequence is 16 residues long. V shed 3 bases and J shed 2 bases, with 14 bases lying between them. Looked up from germline, CDR1 is SGHDT and CDR2 is YYEEEE. The CDR3 nucleotides read TGTGCCAGCAGCTACCTAGGAGGGCGGACTAATGAAAAACTGTTTTTT. This sequence encodes CASSYLGGRTNEKLFF.